This TCR beta chain appears in the sequencing data of a study of cytomegalovirus exposure and HLA in healthy donors. Broader study findings: Cytomegalovirus association was listed for around 170 TCR beta chains. The likely origin of a cluster of highly shared sequence variants was a sequencing artifact.

Details on this clone: No antigen is known for it.

PCR employed 60 Vbeta and 13 Jbeta primers. Sequencing was performed with immunoSEQ multiplex PCR; in TCRdb, only in-frame clones are kept and a portion is missing. The sample has roughly 300,000 clones, roughly 85% seen once; the top ten hold less than 4%. The CDR3 is made up of 15 amino acids. Unmatched junction bases numbered 10, after V lost 11 bases and J lost 4 bases. Germline CDR1 is SEHNR and CDR2 is FQNEAQ (reference sequence). This sequence originates from a middle-aged man in good health and CMV-seropositive. This rearrangement joins TRBV7-9 to TRBJ2-2, with TRBD2 matching over 10 bases. What was sequenced was PBMCs. The CDR3 protein is CAGLLAGESTGELFF. The CDR3 DNA follows: TGTGCCGGACTTCTAGCGGGGGAATCCACCGGGGAGCTGTTTTTT.